This TCR beta chain was profiled in a study of cytomegalovirus exposure and HLA in healthy donors. Study in general: Sequencing of about 179 million T cells in an earlier analysis found under 120 million unique TCR beta sequences.

The PCR made use of 60 Vbeta and 13 Jbeta primers. Using immunoSEQ multiplex PCR, the repertoire was profiled, and TCRdb retains in-frame clones only, with some absent. The table lists about 110,000 clones, roughly 71% of them singletons. V lost 3 bases to trimming and J lost 0 bases, with 12 bases between them. The CDR3 contains 15 residues. Germline lookup yields CDR1 SGHRS and CDR2 YFSETQ. With regard to this clone: What it binds is unknown.

General study findings and limits: Among the CMV-associated chains, three were confirmed in vitro as specific for CMV antigens. A reported reduction in N-insertions relative to the approximately 670-donor mean was seen in an Asian-associated ancestry cluster in a later analysis.

The chain employs TRBV5-1 and TRBJ1-1; D possibly corresponds to TRBD1 (5 bases). This TCR was sampled from a man in his forties or fifties in good health and CMV-seropositive. The specimen sequenced was PBMCs. The CDR3 here is CASSYSGTVNTEAFF. In DNA form, the CDR3 reads TGCGCCAGCAGCTACTCTGGGACTGTGAACACTGAAGCTTTCTTT.